This TCR beta chain was sequenced in a study of spatial heterogeneity in lung cancer. Study-wide points: Ubiquitous, expanded tumor-derived TCRs were more frequently observed in blood at resection than at follow-up.

Time point of the sample: sample taken at primary tumor resection. Whole RNA, isolated from tumor, nontumor lung or frozen PBMC, was sequenced without prior sorting. TCRdb recomputed calls from the 5' RACE reads with MiXCR, one row per CDR3 protein. The repertoire consists of 6,500 to 9,000 distinct CDR3 sequences, with 8.6% occurring once and the leading ten covering approximately 45%. This clonotype was seen many times. Its specificity is unknown. For a library built for alpha chains, this beta chain is a stray read; little rests on its size. CDR1 and CDR2 (germline): MGHRA, YSYEKL. The CDR3 extends over 16 amino acids. V was cut by 6 bases and J by 2 bases, with 20 bases left in between.

The sequence was collected from a male donor with early-stage non-small cell lung cancer. V is TRBV4-1 and J is TRBJ2-7; tentative D call: TRBD1 (7 bases). This sample comprised PBMCs, obtained at surgery. CDR3 residues: CASSAQGGPGTYEQYF. Here the CDR3 DNA reads TGCGCCAGCAGTGCGCAGGGGGGCCCCGGCACCTACGAGCAGTACTTC.